Included here is one TCR beta chain sequence, with context. The antigen is unknown. The PCR used 60 Vbeta and 13 Jbeta primers. Assay: immunoSEQ multiplex PCR; the TCRdb copy retains only in-frame clones and omits some. The data hold over 100,000 clones, with around 70% observed a single time. This record comes from a study of cytomegalovirus exposure and HLA in healthy donors. Germline CDR1 and CDR2: LNHNV and YYDKDF (reference sequence). This CDR3 is built from 16 residues. The ends were cut back, 2 bases at V and 5 bases at J, with 16 bases in the middle. Study-level results: The authors confirmed in vitro that a few CMV-associated chains were specific for CMV antigens. Researchers reportedly found TCR beta sequences accurately predicted most subjects' HLA-A and HLA-B alleles.

This clonotype was obtained from a woman aged 70-85 years in good health and CMV-seropositive. This sequence joins TRBV15 and TRBJ1-5, with D tentatively TRBD1 (5 bases). The sequencing sample was made of PBMCs. The CDR3 protein is CATSRPWPRGDQPQHF. DNA for the CDR3: TGTGCCACCAGCAGACCTTGGCCCCGGGGGGATCAGCCCCAGCATTTT. The complete variable domain, with remaining parts taken from reference TRBV15 and TRBJ1-5, reads DAMVIQNPRYQVTQFGKPVTLSCSQTLNHNVMYWYQQKSSQAPKLLFHYYDKDFNNEADTPDNFQSRRPNTSFCFLDIRSPGLGDTAMYLCATSRPWPRGDQPQHFGDGTRLSIL.